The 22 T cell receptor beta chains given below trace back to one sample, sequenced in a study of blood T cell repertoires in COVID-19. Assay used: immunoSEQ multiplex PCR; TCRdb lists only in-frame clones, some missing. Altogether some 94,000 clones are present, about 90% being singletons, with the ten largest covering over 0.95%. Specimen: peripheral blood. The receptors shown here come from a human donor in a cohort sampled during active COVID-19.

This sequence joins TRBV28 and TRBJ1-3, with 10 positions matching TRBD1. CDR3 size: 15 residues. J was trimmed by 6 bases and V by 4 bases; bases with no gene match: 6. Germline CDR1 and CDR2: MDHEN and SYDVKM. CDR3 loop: CASSSPGQGKNTIYF. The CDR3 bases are TGTGCCAGCAGTTCTCCGGGACAGGGGAAAAACACCATATATTTT.

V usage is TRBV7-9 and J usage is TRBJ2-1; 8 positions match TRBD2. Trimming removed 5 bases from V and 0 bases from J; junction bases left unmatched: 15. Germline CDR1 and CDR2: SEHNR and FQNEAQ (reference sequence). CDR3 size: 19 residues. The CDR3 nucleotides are TGTGCCAGCAGCCCGCCGCTCCGTGGACTAGCCGACTCCTACAATGAGCAGTTCTTC. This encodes CASSPPLRGLADSYNEQFF.

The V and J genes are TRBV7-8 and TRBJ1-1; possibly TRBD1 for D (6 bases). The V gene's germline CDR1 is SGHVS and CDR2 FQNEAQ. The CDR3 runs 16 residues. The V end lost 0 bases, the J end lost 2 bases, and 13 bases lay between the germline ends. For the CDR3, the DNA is TGTGCCAGCAGCTTAGCGTTGGCAGGGGAAAACACTGAAGCTTTCTTT. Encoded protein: CASSLALAGENTEAFF.

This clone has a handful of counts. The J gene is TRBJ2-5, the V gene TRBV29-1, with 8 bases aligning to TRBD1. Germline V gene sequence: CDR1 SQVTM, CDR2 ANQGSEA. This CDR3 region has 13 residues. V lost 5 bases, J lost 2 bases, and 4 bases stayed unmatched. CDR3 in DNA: TGCAGCGTTCAGACAGGGGCTCAAGAGACCCAGTACTTC. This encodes CSVQTGAQETQYF.

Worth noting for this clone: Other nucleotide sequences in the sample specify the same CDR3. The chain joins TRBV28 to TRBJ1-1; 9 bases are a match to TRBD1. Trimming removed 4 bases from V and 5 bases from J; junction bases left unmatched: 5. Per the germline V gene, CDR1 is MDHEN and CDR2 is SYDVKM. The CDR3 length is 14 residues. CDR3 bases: TGTGCCAGCAGTTCACAGGGGGCTCGAACTGAAGCTTTCTTT. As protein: CASSSQGARTEAFF.

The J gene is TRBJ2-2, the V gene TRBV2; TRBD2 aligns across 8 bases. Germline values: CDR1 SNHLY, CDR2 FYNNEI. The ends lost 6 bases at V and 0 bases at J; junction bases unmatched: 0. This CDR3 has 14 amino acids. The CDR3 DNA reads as TGTGCCAGCAGGGGACTAGCGAACACCGGGGAGCTGTTTTTT. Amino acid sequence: CASRGLANTGELFF.

CDR3 nucleotide sequence: TGTGCCAGCAGTGAGTGGGCGGGAAGCACAGATACGCAGTATTTT. This encodes CASSEWAGSTDTQYF. The chain combines TRBV6-1 with TRBJ2-3, with D tentatively TRBD2 (6 bases). This CDR3 contains 15 residues. Trimming removed 3 bases at V and 0 bases at J, with 10 bases between. CDR1 and CDR2 from the germline V gene are MNHNS and SASEGT.

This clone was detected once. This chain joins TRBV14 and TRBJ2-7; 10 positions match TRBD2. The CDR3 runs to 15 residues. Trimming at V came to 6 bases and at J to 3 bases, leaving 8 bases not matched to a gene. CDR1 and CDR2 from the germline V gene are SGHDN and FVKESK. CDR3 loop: CASRSEREGRYEQYF. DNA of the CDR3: TGTGCCAGCAGATCAGAGCGGGAGGGCCGCTACGAGCAGTACTTC.

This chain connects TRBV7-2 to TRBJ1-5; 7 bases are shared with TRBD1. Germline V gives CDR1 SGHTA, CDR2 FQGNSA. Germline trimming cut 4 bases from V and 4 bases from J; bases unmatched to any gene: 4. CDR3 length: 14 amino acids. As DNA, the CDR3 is TGTGCCAGCAGCTCGGGACAGAGTAATCAGCCCCAGCATTTT. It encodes CASSSGQSNQPQHF. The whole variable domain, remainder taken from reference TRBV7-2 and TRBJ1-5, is GAGVSQSPSNKVTEKGKDVELRCDPISGHTALYWYRQSLGQGLEFLIYFQGNSAPDKSGLPSDRFSAERTGGSVSTLTIQRTQQEDSAVYLCASSSGQSNQPQHFGDGTRLSIL.

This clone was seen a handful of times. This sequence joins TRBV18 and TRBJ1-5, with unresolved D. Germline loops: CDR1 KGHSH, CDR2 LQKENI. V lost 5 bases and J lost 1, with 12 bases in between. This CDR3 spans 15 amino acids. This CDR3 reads CASSDDTLSNQPQHF. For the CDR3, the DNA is TGTGCCAGCTCAGATGACACCTTGAGCAATCAGCCCCAGCATTTT.

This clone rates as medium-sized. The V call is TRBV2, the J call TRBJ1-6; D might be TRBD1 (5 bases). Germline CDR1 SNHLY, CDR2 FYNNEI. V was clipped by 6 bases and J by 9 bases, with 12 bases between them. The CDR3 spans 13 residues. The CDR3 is CASRGPPPSPLHF. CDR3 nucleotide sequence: TGTGCCAGCAGGGGGCCCCCGCCTTCACCCCTCCACTTT.

CDR3: CASSSSGSNQETQYF. CDR3 in DNA: TGTGCCAGCAGTTCTAGCGGGAGCAACCAAGAGACCCAGTACTTC. The rearrangement joins TRBV28 to TRBJ2-5, with TRBD2 matching over 10 bases. Germline V gives CDR1 MDHEN, CDR2 SYDVKM. Unmatched junction bases numbered 2, after V lost 4 bases and J lost 0 bases. The CDR3 has 15 residues.

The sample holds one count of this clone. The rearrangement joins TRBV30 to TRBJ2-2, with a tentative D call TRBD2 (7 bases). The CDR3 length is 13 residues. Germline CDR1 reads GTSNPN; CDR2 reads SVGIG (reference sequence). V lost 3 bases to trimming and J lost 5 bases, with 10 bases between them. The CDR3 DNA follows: TGTGCCTGGAGGGGAGGGGGTACCGGGGAGCTGTTTTTT. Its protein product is CAWRGGGTGELFF.

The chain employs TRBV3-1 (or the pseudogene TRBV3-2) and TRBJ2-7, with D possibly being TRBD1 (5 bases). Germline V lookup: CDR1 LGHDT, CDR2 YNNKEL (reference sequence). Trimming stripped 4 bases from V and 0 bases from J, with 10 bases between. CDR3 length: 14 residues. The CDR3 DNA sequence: TGTGCCAGCAGCCCAGGGTCTTACTCCTACGAGCAGTACTTC. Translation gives CASSPGSYSYEQYF.

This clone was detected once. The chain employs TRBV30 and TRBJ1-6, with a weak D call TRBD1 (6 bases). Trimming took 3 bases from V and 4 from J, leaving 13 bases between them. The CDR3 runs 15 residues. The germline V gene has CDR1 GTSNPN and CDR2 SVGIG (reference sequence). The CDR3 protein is CAWRGGGNYNSPLHF. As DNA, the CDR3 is TGTGCCTGGAGGGGAGGGGGAAATTATAATTCACCCCTCCACTTT.

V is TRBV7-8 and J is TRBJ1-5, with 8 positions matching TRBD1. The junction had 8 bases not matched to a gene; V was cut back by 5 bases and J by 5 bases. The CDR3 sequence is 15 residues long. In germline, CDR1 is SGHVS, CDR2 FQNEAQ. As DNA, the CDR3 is TGTGCCAGCAGCCTCCGGGACAGGTCGTATCAGCCCCAGCATTTT. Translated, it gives CASSLRDRSYQPQHF.

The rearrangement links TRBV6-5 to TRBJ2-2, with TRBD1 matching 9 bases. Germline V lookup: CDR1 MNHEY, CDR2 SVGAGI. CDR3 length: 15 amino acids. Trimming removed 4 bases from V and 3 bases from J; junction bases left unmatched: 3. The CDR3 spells CASSWGQGDTGELFF. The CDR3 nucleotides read TGTGCCAGCAGTTGGGGACAGGGAGACACCGGGGAGCTGTTTTTT.

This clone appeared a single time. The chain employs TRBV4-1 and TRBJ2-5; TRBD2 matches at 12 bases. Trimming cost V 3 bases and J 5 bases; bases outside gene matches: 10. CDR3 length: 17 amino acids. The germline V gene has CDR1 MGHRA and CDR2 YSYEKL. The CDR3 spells CASSHGGLAGGRETQYF. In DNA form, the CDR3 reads TGCGCCAGCAGCCATGGCGGGCTAGCGGGAGGGCGTGAGACCCAGTACTTC.

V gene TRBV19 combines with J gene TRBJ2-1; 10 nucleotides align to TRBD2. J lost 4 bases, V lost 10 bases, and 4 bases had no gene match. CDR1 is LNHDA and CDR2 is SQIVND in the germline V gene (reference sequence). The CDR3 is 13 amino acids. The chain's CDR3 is CATTTSGYNEQFF. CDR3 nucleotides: TGTGCCACCACGACTAGCGGGTACAATGAGCAGTTCTTC.

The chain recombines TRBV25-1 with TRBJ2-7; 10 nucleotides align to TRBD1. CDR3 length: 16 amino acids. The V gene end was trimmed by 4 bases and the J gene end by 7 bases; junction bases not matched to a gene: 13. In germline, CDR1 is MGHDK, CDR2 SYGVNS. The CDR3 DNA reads TGTGCCAGCAGTGCCCCCGGGACAGGGGCTCTAGGAGAGCAGTACTTC. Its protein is CASSAPGTGALGEQYF.

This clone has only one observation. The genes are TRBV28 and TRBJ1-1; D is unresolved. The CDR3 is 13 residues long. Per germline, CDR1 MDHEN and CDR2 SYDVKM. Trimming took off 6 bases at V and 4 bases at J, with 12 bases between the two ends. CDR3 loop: CASRGSGSTEAFF. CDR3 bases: TGTGCCAGCAGGGGTTCGGGGAGCACTGAAGCTTTCTTT.

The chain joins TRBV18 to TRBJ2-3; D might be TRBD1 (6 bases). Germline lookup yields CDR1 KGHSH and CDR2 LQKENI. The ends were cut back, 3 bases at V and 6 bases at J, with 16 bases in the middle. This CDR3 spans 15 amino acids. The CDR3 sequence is CASSPRQEAKDTQYF. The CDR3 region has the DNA TGTGCCAGCTCACCTAGACAGGAGGCGAAGGATACGCAGTATTTT.